One and the same sample provided the 15 T cell receptor beta chains below, sequenced in a study of blood T cell repertoires in COVID-19. Clones were sequenced by immunoSEQ multiplex PCR, and TCRdb holds only the in-frame ones, with some missing. The table shows about 250,000 clones, with around 88% occurring only once. The material sequenced was peripheral blood. These receptors were collected from a woman aged 25 to 39 with COVID-19, enrolled during active disease.

The chain employs TRBV3-1 (or the pseudogene TRBV3-2) and TRBJ1-6; D remains unclear. This CDR3 comprises 14 residues. Germline CDR1 is LGHDT and CDR2 is YNNKEL (reference sequence). The V end lost 1 base, the J end lost 5 bases, and 6 bases lay between the germline ends. The CDR3 here is CASSQGQNNSPLHF. The CDR3 DNA follows: TGTGCCAGCAGCCAAGGACAAAATAATTCACCCCTCCACTTT.

The J gene is TRBJ1-2, the V gene TRBV2; D is perhaps TRBD1 (6 bases). Trimming took 5 bases from V and 5 from J, leaving 9 bases between them. This CDR3 has 12 amino acids. Germline lookup yields CDR1 SNHLY and CDR2 FYNNEI. CDR3 residues: CASSLGTYGYTF. DNA for the CDR3: TGTGCCAGCAGTTTGGGGACATATGGCTACACCTTC.

The rearrangement uses TRBV19 and TRBJ1-1; 8 bases line up with TRBD1. Trimming took 5 bases from V and 1 from J; bases not matched to a gene: 18. The CDR3 length is 19 residues. Germline lookup yields CDR1 LNHDA and CDR2 SQIVND (reference sequence). The CDR3 nucleotides read TGTGCCAGTAGTTCGGACAGGGCCCCCCAAAAGTTACGGAACACTGAAGCTTTCTTT. This encodes CASSSDRAPQKLRNTEAFF.

This sequence joins TRBV5-4 and TRBJ1-1; 7 bases map to TRBD1. J gave up 7 bases and V 2 bases, and 2 bases lay outside the gene matches. Per the germline V gene, CDR1 is SGHNT and CDR2 is YYREEE (reference sequence). CDR3 size: 12 residues. CDR3 protein: CASSFHRGEAFF. The CDR3 nucleotides read TGTGCCAGCAGCTTCCACAGGGGTGAAGCTTTCTTT.

In the case of this clone: At the DNA level, this CDR3 is encoded by other sequences in the same sample as well. The chain links TRBV11-2 to TRBJ2-7, with a tentative D call TRBD2 (6 bases). Germline values: CDR1 SGHAT, CDR2 FQNNGV. This CDR3 region has 14 residues. V was trimmed by 1 base and J by 4 bases, leaving 11 bases between them. The CDR3 DNA is TGTGCCAGCAGCTTAGGTCTGGGGGGATACGAGCAGTACGTC. Its translation: CASSLGLGGYEQYV.

The gene calls are TRBV29-1 and TRBJ1-2, with a weak D call TRBD1 (5 bases). V was pared by 8 bases and J by 9 bases, with 19 bases between. The CDR3 is 12 residues long. Germline CDR1 is SQVTM and CDR2 is ANQGSEA. CDR3 amino acids: CSSPDTDGSYTF. In DNA, the CDR3 is TGCAGCTCCCCGGACACGGATGGTAGCTACACCTTC.

V gene TRBV3-1 (or the pseudogene TRBV3-2) combines with J gene TRBJ1-1; D not resolved. Germline CDR1 is LGHDT and CDR2 is YNNKEL (reference sequence). V shed 3 bases and J shed 1 base, with 9 bases lying between them. CDR3 length: 14 amino acids. As DNA, the CDR3 is TGTGCCAGCAGCCAGTCGACGGGGAACACTGAAGCTTTCTTT. This translates into CASSQSTGNTEAFF.

The table lists this clone with a few counts. This chain uses TRBV5-4 with TRBJ2-1; TRBD2 aligns across 9 bases. V shed 4 bases, J shed 3 bases, and the junction held 8 bases outside the gene matches. The CDR3 length is 16 residues. CDR1 SGHNT and CDR2 YYREEE come from the germline V gene (reference sequence). Written as DNA, the CDR3 is TGTGCCAGCAGCCGGGGGGGACTAGCCGACTACAATGAGCAGTTCTTC. This translates into CASSRGGLADYNEQFF.

The genes are TRBV7-2 and TRBJ2-1; 7 bases align to TRBD2. The CDR3 is 16 amino acids. The germline gives CDR1 SGHTA, CDR2 FQGNSA. The V gene end was trimmed by 0 bases and the J gene end by 2 bases; junction bases not matched to a gene: 4. As DNA, the CDR3 is TGTGCCAGCAGCTTAGCCGCGGGAGAAACCTACAATGAGCAGTTCTTC. It translates to CASSLAAGETYNEQFF.

This sequence joins TRBV25-1 and TRBJ1-5; D possibly corresponds to TRBD1 (6 bases). With 2 bases removed from V and 7 bases from J, the gap between germline ends came to 15 bases. This CDR3 region has 15 residues. Looked up from germline, CDR1 is MGHDK and CDR2 is SYGVNS. The CDR3 DNA reads as TGTGCCAGCAGTGAACCAGGCAGGGGAAACCAGCCCCAGCATTTT. It codes for CASSEPGRGNQPQHF.

This clone has at least ten counts. The chain carries TRBV11-3 and TRBJ1-1; 7 positions match TRBD1. From germline, CDR1 is SGHNT and CDR2 YENEEA. The CDR3 covers 13 residues. J was trimmed by 5 bases and V by 5 bases; bases with no gene match: 5. The CDR3 region is CASSAQGDTEAFF. CDR3 DNA sequence: TGTGCCAGCAGCGCCCAGGGGGATACTGAAGCTTTCTTT.

Details on this clone: Germline and junction disagree at one end, which may indicate a read error. This rearrangement joins TRBV7-7 to TRBJ2-5; TRBD1 is a possible D gene (6 bases). The germline V gene encodes CDR1 SSHAT and CDR2 FNYEAQ (reference sequence). The CDR3 length is 15 residues. The CDR3: CASSLGDTSLGTQYF. The CDR3 DNA follows: TGTGCTAGCAGCTTAGGGGACACCTCCCTGGGGACCCAGTACTTC.

The chain carries TRBV5-6 and TRBJ2-1, with D perhaps matching TRBD1 (5 bases). V lost 4 bases and J lost 5, with 16 bases in between. The CDR3 contains 15 residues. Germline CDR1 SGHDT, CDR2 YYEEEE. The CDR3 coding sequence is TGTGCCAGCAGCCTCAGGGAACCTACAAACAATGAGCAGTTCTTC. This codes for CASSLREPTNNEQFF.

The chain is built from TRBV28 and TRBJ1-4, with 8 bases that match TRBD1. V dropped 7 bases and J dropped 12; count of bases not matched to a gene: 10. The CDR3 loop spans 13 amino acids. Germline-derived CDR1 and CDR2 are MDHEN and SYDVKM. The DNA for the CDR3 is TGTGCCAGCAACATCCGGACAGGGAGACAACTGTTTTTT. It yields the protein CASNIRTGRQLFF.

J is TRBJ1-2 and V is TRBV12-3 or TRBV12-4; no clear D. The CDR3 runs 11 residues. Trimming stripped 6 bases from V and 7 bases from J, with 9 bases between. CDR3 region: CASRTNFGYTF. The CDR3 coding sequence is TGTGCCAGCAGAACTAATTTTGGCTACACCTTC.